This TCR beta chain was sequenced in a study of control samples from healthy donors and cancer patients. The data were produced by immunoSEQ multiplex PCR, yet TCRdb's version contains in-frame clones alone and is incomplete. The sample has some 120,000 clones, under 95% seen once. This CDR3 comprises 13 residues. Germline CDR1 reads GTSNPN; CDR2 reads SVGIG (reference sequence). Trimming left V 1 base short and J 4 bases short, with 8 bases between. Material: PBMCs. The V and J genes are TRBV30 and TRBJ1-3, with D hard to call. The sequence was obtained from a man aged 45-65 years with head and neck cancer. The CDR3 loop is CAWSALPGNTIYF. Written as DNA, the CDR3 is TGTGCCTGGAGTGCGCTGCCGGGAAACACCATATATTTT.